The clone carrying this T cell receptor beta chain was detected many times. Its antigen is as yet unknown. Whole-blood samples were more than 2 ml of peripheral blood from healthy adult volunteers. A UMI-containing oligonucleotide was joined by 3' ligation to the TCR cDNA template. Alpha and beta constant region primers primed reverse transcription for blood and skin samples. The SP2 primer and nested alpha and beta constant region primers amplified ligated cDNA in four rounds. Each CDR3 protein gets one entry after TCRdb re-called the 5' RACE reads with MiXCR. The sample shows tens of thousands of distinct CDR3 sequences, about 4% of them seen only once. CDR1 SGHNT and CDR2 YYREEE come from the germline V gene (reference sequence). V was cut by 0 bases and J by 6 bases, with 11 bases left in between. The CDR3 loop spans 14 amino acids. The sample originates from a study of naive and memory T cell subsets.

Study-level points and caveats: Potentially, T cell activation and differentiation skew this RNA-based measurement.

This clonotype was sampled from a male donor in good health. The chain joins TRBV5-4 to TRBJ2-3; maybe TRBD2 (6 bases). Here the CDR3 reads CASSLAGRRDTQYF. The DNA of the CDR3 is TGTGCCAGCAGCTTGGCAGGGAGGCGTGATACGCAGTATTTT.